What follows are 31 T cell receptor beta chains derived from one specimen sequenced in a study of blood T cell repertoires in COVID-19. Produced via immunoSEQ multiplex PCR; TCRdb's table is partial and in-frame only. The sample lists about 240,000 clones; 88% were seen once. The sequenced material came from peripheral blood. The origin of the receptors is a woman between 25 and 40 years old with acute or convalescent COVID-19.

The CDR3 loop reads CASSQTGVNTEAFF. The CDR3 DNA sequence: TGTGCCAGCAGTCAGACAGGGGTGAACACTGAAGCTTTCTTT. The gene calls are TRBV6-4 and TRBJ1-1; 8 bases are a match to TRBD1. The length of the CDR3 is 14 residues. Germline V gene data show CDR1 as MRHNA and CDR2 as SNTAGT. V lost 5 bases and J lost 0; bases outside the gene matches: 2.

The chain joins TRBV30 to TRBJ2-3; TRBD2 might be the D (6 bases). V shed 1 base and J shed 4 bases, with 15 bases lying between them. The CDR3 sequence is 15 residues long. From germline, CDR1 is GTSNPN and CDR2 SVGIG (reference sequence). The CDR3 bases are TGTGCCTGGAGTGCCGGCGGTAGCGGATCAGATACGCAGTATTTT. Translated, it gives CAWSAGGSGSDTQYF.

This rearrangement joins TRBV6-6 to TRBJ2-5; TRBD1 aligns across 7 bases. The germline V gene has CDR1 MNHNY and CDR2 SVGAGI (reference sequence). The CDR3 has 14 residues. Trimming removed 6 bases from V and 2 bases from J; junction bases left unmatched: 6. The CDR3 sequence is CASRPDRVQETQYF. CDR3 nucleotide sequence: TGTGCCAGCAGGCCCGACAGGGTTCAAGAGACCCAGTACTTC.

The rearrangement links TRBV18 to TRBJ2-1, with 8 nucleotides matching TRBD1. Germline values: CDR1 KGHSH, CDR2 LQKENI. There are 15 residues in the CDR3. J was trimmed by 8 bases and V by 5 bases; bases with no gene match: 11. The CDR3 DNA reads as TGTGCCAGCTCAGAACGGGACAGGCTACTGTATGAGCAGTTCTTC. It translates to CASSERDRLLYEQFF.

Points on this clone: A junction end diverges from the germline sequence, so it may reflect a read error. This chain uses TRBV7-7 with TRBJ2-3; D perhaps matches TRBD1 (6 bases). The CDR3 totals 15 residues. Per the germline V gene, CDR1 is SSHAT and CDR2 is FNYEAQ (reference sequence). DNA for the CDR3: TGTGCTAGCAGCCCTCGCCCAGGGGTAGGAGATACGCAGTATTTT. Encoded protein: CASSPRPGVGDTQYF.

The J gene is TRBJ2-1, the V gene TRBV27; D not certain. The CDR3 runs to 14 residues. The germline V gene has CDR1 MNHEY and CDR2 SMNVEV (reference sequence). With 1 base removed from V and 6 bases from J, the gap between germline ends came to 10 bases. The CDR3 bases are TGTGCCAGCAGTTTATTAAATGCGGTCAATGAGCAGTTCTTC. It encodes CASSLLNAVNEQFF.

The V call is TRBV6-6, the J call TRBJ2-5; D may be TRBD2 (5 bases). This CDR3 comprises 13 residues. V lost 2 bases and J lost 2, with 6 bases in between. Germline CDR1 reads MNHNY; CDR2 reads SVGAGI (reference sequence). DNA of the CDR3: TGTGCCAGCAGTTACGGACTTCAAGAGACCCAGTACTTC. Amino acid sequence: CASSYGLQETQYF.

The V gene is TRBV11-3, the J gene TRBJ2-1; 7 positions match TRBD1. The V segment lost 7 bases and the J segment 6 bases; nucleotides outside the gene matches: 6. CDR1 and CDR2 from the germline V gene are SGHNT and YENEEA. This CDR3 region has 13 residues. The CDR3 loop reads CASTKGARNEQFF. The CDR3 DNA follows: TGTGCCAGCACGAAGGGGGCGCGCAATGAGCAGTTCTTC. Full variable domain (remainder filled in from reference TRBV11-3 and TRBJ2-1): EAGVVQSPRYKIIEKKQPVAFWCNPISGHNTLYWYLQNLGQGPELLIRYENEEAVDDSQLPKDRFSAERLKGVDSTLKIQPAELGDSAVYLCASTKGARNEQFFGPGTRLTVL.

The rearrangement links TRBV9 to TRBJ1-6; 10 bases line up with TRBD1. V lost 3 bases, J lost 8 bases, and 11 bases stayed unmatched. CDR3 length: 17 residues. Per germline, CDR1 SGDLS and CDR2 YYNGEE. The CDR3 here is CASSGTGTGVTDSPLHF. The CDR3 DNA is TGTGCCAGCAGCGGAACCGGGACAGGGGTTACTGATTCACCCCTCCACTTT.

This chain connects TRBV7-6 to TRBJ2-5; 10 bases match TRBD2. Germline CDR1 and CDR2: SGHVS and FNYEAQ. CDR3 length: 14 residues. V shed 5 bases and J 4 bases; nucleotides not matched to a gene: 4. Here the CDR3 DNA reads TGTGCCAGCAGCCCTAGCGGGAGCAGAGAGACCCAGTACTTC. Amino acids: CASSPSGSRETQYF.

This clone was seen just once. The chain combines TRBV10-3 with TRBJ2-7; D is possibly TRBD1 (6 bases). The V gene lost 10 bases and the J gene lost 3 bases, with 22 bases spanning the gap. The CDR3 has 15 amino acids. Per germline, CDR1 ENHRY and CDR2 SYGVKD. The CDR3 sequence is CATSTGTLQLYEQYF. As DNA, the CDR3 is TGTGCCACCTCCACCGGGACACTTCAGCTCTACGAGCAGTACTTC.

Regarding this clone: Other DNA sequences in the sample encode the same CDR3. This chain joins TRBV24-1 and TRBJ2-3; perhaps TRBD2 as D (5 bases). Germline loops: CDR1 KGHDR, CDR2 SFDVKD. This CDR3 has 16 residues. Trimming removed 0 bases from V and 4 bases from J, with 13 bases in between. The CDR3 DNA follows: TGTGCCACCAGTGATTTGCAATCCAGCGGTGCAGATACGCAGTATTTT. Amino acid sequence: CATSDLQSSGADTQYF.

The rearrangement joins TRBV7-6 to TRBJ2-3, with 8 bases aligning to TRBD1. This CDR3 is 15 amino acids long. The junction had 6 bases not matched to a gene; V was cut back by 5 bases and J by 2 bases. Germline values: CDR1 SGHVS, CDR2 FNYEAQ. CDR3 sequence: CASSRQGINTDTQYF. CDR3 in DNA: TGTGCCAGCAGCCGACAGGGGATCAACACAGATACGCAGTATTTT.

The V and J genes are TRBV30 and TRBJ1-6; weak D call: TRBD1 (5 bases). There are 13 residues in the CDR3. With 4 bases removed from V and 5 bases from J, the gap between germline ends came to 9 bases. Germline values: CDR1 GTSNPN, CDR2 SVGIG (reference sequence). CDR3 loop: CAWTPTDNSPLHF. CDR3 bases: TGTGCCTGGACCCCGACAGATAATTCACCCCTCCACTTT. The full variable domain, in which reference TRBV30 and TRBJ1-6 provide the parts outside the CDR3, is SQTIHQWPATLVQPVGSPLSLECTVEGTSNPNLYWYRQAAGRGLQLLFYSVGIGQISSEVPQNLSASRPQDRQFILSSKKLLLSDSGFYLCAWTPTDNSPLHFGNGTRLTVT.

This rearrangement joins TRBV5-6 to TRBJ2-2, with TRBD2 identical over 10 bases. J was trimmed by 9 bases and V by 5 bases; bases with no gene match: 16. The CDR3 runs 17 residues. Germline V CDR1 and CDR2: SGHDT, YYEEEE. CDR3 sequence: CASSHSWTSGQGRELFF. In DNA, the CDR3 is TGTGCCAGCAGTCACTCGTGGACTAGCGGACAAGGCCGGGAGCTGTTTTTT.

This sequence joins TRBV27 and TRBJ1-3; unclear D gene. Germline assignment: CDR1 MNHEY and CDR2 SMNVEV (reference sequence). The length of the CDR3 is 13 residues. Between the trimmed V and J ends, which lost 4 bases and 0 bases, there was a span of 4 bases. CDR3 in amino acids: CASSSNSGNTIYF. CDR3 nucleotides: TGTGCCAGCAGTTCTAACTCTGGAAACACCATATATTTT.

The CDR3 DNA reads as TGTGCCAGCAGCAACGCGGGGTCCTACGAGCAGTACTTC. Protein sequence: CASSNAGSYEQYF. The chain joins TRBV12-3 or TRBV12-4 to TRBJ2-7, with a possible D match to TRBD2 (6 bases). The V gene lost 6 bases and the J gene lost 1 base, with 10 bases spanning the gap. The CDR3 spans 13 residues.

The chain employs TRBV5-1 and TRBJ2-1; a possible D gene is TRBD2 (6 bases). The length of the CDR3 is 13 residues. Germline CDR1 reads SGHRS; CDR2 reads YFSETQ. Trimming left V 3 bases short and J 7 bases short, with 11 bases between. CDR3 nucleotides: TGCGCCAGCAGCTCGACTAGTAATAATGAGCAGTTCTTC. Protein sequence: CASSSTSNNEQFF.

The chain has TRBV30 and TRBJ2-1; perhaps TRBD2 as D (6 bases). In germline, CDR1 is GTSNPN, CDR2 SVGIG (reference sequence). V gave up 4 bases and J gave up 7 bases, with 17 bases separating them. The CDR3 sequence is 14 residues long. This chain's CDR3 is CAWKSVRGRNEQFF. The CDR3 DNA sequence: TGTGCCTGGAAATCAGTGCGGGGCAGGAATGAGCAGTTCTTC.

This chain uses TRBV7-9 with TRBJ1-2; D possibly corresponds to TRBD1 (5 bases). The germline V gene has CDR1 SEHNR and CDR2 FQNEAQ (reference sequence). Trimming removed 3 bases from V and 6 bases from J, with 8 bases in between. The CDR3 is made up of 12 amino acids. CDR3 amino acids: CASSFRADGYTF. CDR3 coding DNA: TGTGCCAGCAGCTTCAGGGCGGATGGCTACACCTTC.

The V and J genes are TRBV7-9 and TRBJ2-1; the D gene is possibly TRBD2 (5 bases). Germline assignment: CDR1 SEHNR and CDR2 FQNEAQ (reference sequence). Trimming took off 2 bases at V and 5 bases at J, with 13 bases between the two ends. The CDR3 has 15 amino acids. The CDR3 bases are TGTGCCAGCAGCTTATGGCTAGGAGGAGACAATGAGCAGTTCTTC. It is translated as CASSLWLGGDNEQFF.

The DNA for the CDR3 is TGTGCCAGCAGCCGACAGGTTTCTGGGGCCAACGTCCTGACTTTC. Its protein product is CASSRQVSGANVLTF. The chain carries TRBV5-5 and TRBJ2-6, with a possible D match to TRBD1 (6 bases). The V gene lost 4 bases and the J gene lost 1 base, with 9 bases spanning the gap. The CDR3 sequence is 15 residues long. Germline CDR1 reads SGHKS; CDR2 reads YYEKEE (reference sequence).

The chain has TRBV13 and TRBJ2-5; 10 bases match TRBD2. V was clipped by 5 bases and J by 0 bases; unmatched bases: 3. This CDR3 has 15 residues. Germline V gene sequence: CDR1 PRHDT, CDR2 FYEKMQ (reference sequence). As DNA, the CDR3 is TGTGCCAGCAGCCCGGGACTAGCGCACCAAGAGACCCAGTACTTC. Protein sequence: CASSPGLAHQETQYF.

Only one count was recorded for this clone. This chain connects TRBV7-9 to TRBJ1-1, with 10 bases fitting TRBD1. V lost 5 bases and J lost 2; bases outside the gene matches: 8. Germline V lookup: CDR1 SEHNR, CDR2 FQNEAQ (reference sequence). The CDR3 loop spans 16 amino acids. CDR3 bases: TGTGCCAGCAGCGAGCCCGGGACAGGGGAAAACACTGAAGCTTTCTTT. It encodes CASSEPGTGENTEAFF.

The chain has TRBV4-3 and TRBJ2-1, with 7 nucleotides matching TRBD2. CDR1 is LGHNA, CDR2 YSLEER, per germline. The CDR3 length is 13 residues. Unmatched junction bases numbered 5, after V lost 3 bases and J lost 9 bases. The CDR3 DNA is TGCGCCAGCAGCCACCAAGCGGGAAGTGAGCAGTTCTTC. Protein: CASSHQAGSEQFF.

The rearrangement links TRBV7-2 to TRBJ1-2, with a weak D call TRBD1 (5 bases). CDR1 and CDR2 (germline): SGHTA, FQGNSA. The CDR3 is made up of 14 amino acids. Trimming shortened V by 4 bases and J by 2 bases, and 11 bases separated the two germline ends. CDR3 loop: CASSWDGGNYGYTF. The DNA of the CDR3 is TGTGCCAGCAGCTGGGATGGGGGGAACTATGGCTACACCTTC.

The chain has TRBV6-2 or TRBV6-3 and TRBJ1-2, with a tentative D call TRBD1 (5 bases). The CDR3 sequence is 16 residues long. The ends were cut back, 5 bases at V and 4 bases at J, with 20 bases in the middle. CDR1 MNHEY and CDR2 SVGEGT come from the germline V gene. The CDR3 protein is CASSTARDSRLYGYTF. The CDR3 region has the DNA TGTGCCAGCAGTACGGCCCGGGACTCAAGACTCTATGGCTACACCTTC.

This chain links TRBV10-2 with TRBJ1-4, with 10 bases that match TRBD1. Germline lookup yields CDR1 WSHSY and CDR2 SAAADI. V shed 5 bases and J 10 bases; nucleotides not matched to a gene: 7. The CDR3 runs 14 residues. CDR3: CASSMGQGKGKLFF. CDR3 nucleotide sequence: TGCGCCAGCAGTATGGGACAGGGGAAGGGAAAACTGTTTTTT.

V and J are TRBV11-3 and TRBJ1-4; 9 nucleotides match TRBD1. With 5 bases clipped from V and 2 bases from J, the junction kept 6 bases outside the gene matches. Germline CDR1 and CDR2: SGHNT and YENEEA. This CDR3 contains 16 residues. CDR3 amino acids: CASSQGTGITNEKLFF. Written as DNA, the CDR3 is TGTGCCAGCAGCCAGGGGACAGGGATCACTAATGAAAAACTGTTTTTT.

In nucleotides, the CDR3 is TGCGCCAGCAGCATTCGACTAGCGGGAGTTTCCGGGAGTCTGGAGCAGTACTTC. This sequence encodes CASSIRLAGVSGSLEQYF. V is TRBV5-1 and J is TRBJ2-7, with TRBD2 matching 12 bases. J gave up 7 bases and V 4 bases, and 18 bases lay outside the gene matches. CDR3 length: 18 amino acids. Germline V gene sequence: CDR1 SGHRS, CDR2 YFSETQ.

This chain joins TRBV11-3 and TRBJ2-1; 8 positions match TRBD2. The V gene's germline CDR1 is SGHNT and CDR2 YENEEA. Trimming at V came to 5 bases and at J to 6 bases, leaving 3 bases not matched to a gene. This CDR3 spans 13 amino acids. The CDR3 is CASSPGGGNEQFF. In nucleotides, the CDR3 is TGTGCCAGCAGCCCCGGGGGGGGCAATGAGCAGTTCTTC.